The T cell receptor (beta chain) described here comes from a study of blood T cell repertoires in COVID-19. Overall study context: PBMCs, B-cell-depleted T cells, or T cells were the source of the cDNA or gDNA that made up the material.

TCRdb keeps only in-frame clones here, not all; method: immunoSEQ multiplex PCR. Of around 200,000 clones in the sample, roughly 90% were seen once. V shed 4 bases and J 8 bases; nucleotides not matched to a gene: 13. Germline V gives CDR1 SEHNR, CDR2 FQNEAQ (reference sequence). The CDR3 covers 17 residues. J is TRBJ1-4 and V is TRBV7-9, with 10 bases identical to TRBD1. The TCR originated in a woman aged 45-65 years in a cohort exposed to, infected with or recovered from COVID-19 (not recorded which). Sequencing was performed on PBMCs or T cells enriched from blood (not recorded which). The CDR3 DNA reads TGTGCCAGCAGCTCAATGTCGACAGGGGGCTTGGGGGAAAAACTGTTTTTT. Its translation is CASSSMSTGGLGEKLFF.